A selection of T cell receptor beta chains follows, all from one sample in a study of T-cell reconstitution after alpha-beta-depleted transplantation in children. Each CDR3 protein is one row after TCRdb ran MiXCR on the PCR reads. The sample lists about a million distinct CDR3 sequences; about 29% were seen once. The sample was PBMCs, mostly from graft donor cells, taken 360 days after TCRalphabeta/CD19-depleted stem cell transplant. The receptor set was obtained from a boy under two years old who had a stem cell transplant for SCID, so the T cells may come from the graft donor. The CDR3 runs from the conserved cysteine through the conserved F or W. D genes are given only for firm matches. Expanded clones are given a class, and other clones once, few, many or no size at all.

j_gene: TRBJ2-3; v_gene: TRBV7-9; len: 15; d_gene: -; abundance: -; CDR3nt: TGTGCCAGCAGCTTACTCGGGGGCTTCACAGATACGCAGTATTTT; CDR3aa: CASSLLGGFTDTQYF
j_gene: TRBJ2-1; v_gene: TRBV12-3/TRBV12-4; len: 14; d_gene: -; abundance: -; CDR3nt: TGTGCCAGCAGTTTAGACAGGGAGCCCAATGAGCAGTTCTTC; CDR3aa: CASSLDREPNEQFF
j_gene: TRBJ2-3; v_gene: TRBV4-3; len: 16; d_gene: -; abundance: -; CDR3nt: TGCGCCAGCAGCCATGGAGACAGGCCGAGCACAGATACGCAGTATTTT; CDR3aa: CASSHGDRPSTDTQYF
j_gene: TRBJ2-1; v_gene: TRBV12-3/TRBV12-4; len: 14; d_gene: -; abundance: -; CDR3nt: TGTGCCAGCAGTTTAGGGGATGGTGGGCGGGGGCCTGTCTTC; CDR3aa: CASSLGDGGRGPVF
j_gene: TRBJ2-3; v_gene: TRBV12-3/TRBV12-4; len: 12; d_gene: -; abundance: few; CDR3nt: TGTGCCAGCAGTCCAATTCCAGCTACGCAGTATTTT; CDR3aa: CASSPIPATQYF
j_gene: TRBJ1-1; v_gene: TRBV12-3/TRBV12-4; len: 17; d_gene: TRBD1; abundance: once; CDR3nt: TGTGCCAGCAGCTCCCCTCGACAGGGAAGGATGAACACTGAAGCTTTCTTT; CDR3aa: CASSSPRQGRMNTEAFF
j_gene: TRBJ2-1; v_gene: TRBV7-2; len: 12; d_gene: -; abundance: -; CDR3nt: TGTGCCAGCAGCTTACCCTGGGATGAGCAGTTCTTC; CDR3aa: CASSLPWDEQFF
j_gene: TRBJ2-3; v_gene: TRBV12-3/TRBV12-4; len: 17; d_gene: TRBD1; abundance: few; CDR3nt: TGTGCCAGCAGTTTATGGGGGACAGAAGAGAACACAGATACGCAGTATTTT; CDR3aa: CASSLWGTEENTDTQYF
j_gene: TRBJ2-3; v_gene: TRBV12-3/TRBV12-4; len: 14; d_gene: -; abundance: -; CDR3nt: TGTGCCAGCAGTTTCAGGGCGAAGGGAGATACGCAGTATTTT; CDR3aa: CASSFRAKGDTQYF
j_gene: TRBJ2-7; v_gene: TRBV11-2; len: 16; d_gene: -; abundance: -; CDR3nt: TGTGCCAGCAGCTATAGTGGTGGGGCACCCTTCTACGAGCAGTACTTC; CDR3aa: CASSYSGGAPFYEQYF
j_gene: TRBJ2-4; v_gene: TRBV2; len: 12; d_gene: TRBD1; abundance: -; CDR3nt: TGTGCCAGCAGTGAAGCCCGGGACAGAAGAAACTTC; CDR3aa: CASSEARDRRNF
j_gene: TRBJ2-3; v_gene: TRBV29-1; len: 15; d_gene: TRBD2; abundance: -; CDR3nt: TGCAGCGTGACTAGCGGGGGGGGACTCACAGATACGCAGTATTTT; CDR3aa: CSVTSGGGLTDTQYF
j_gene: TRBJ1-5; v_gene: TRBV20-1; len: 12; d_gene: TRBD1; abundance: few; CDR3nt: TGCAGTGCTGGGGACAGGGTGCAGCCCCAGCATTTT; CDR3aa: CSAGDRVQPQHF
j_gene: TRBJ1-1; v_gene: TRBV5-1; len: 15; d_gene: -; abundance: -; CDR3nt: TGCGCCAGCAGCTTTGGGGGGATGTTGAACACTGAAGCTTTCTTT; CDR3aa: CASSFGGMLNTEAFF
j_gene: TRBJ2-1; v_gene: TRBV5-6; len: 15; d_gene: TRBD1; abundance: -; CDR3nt: TGTGCCAGCAGCCCCAGTGACAGGGTATACAATGAGCAGTTCTTC; CDR3aa: CASSPSDRVYNEQFF
j_gene: TRBJ2-7; v_gene: TRBV6-2/TRBV6-3; len: 13; d_gene: TRBD1; abundance: few; CDR3nt: TGTGCCAGCAGGCCCCGCAGGGGGAGCGAGCAGTACTTC; CDR3aa: CASRPRRGSEQYF
j_gene: TRBJ2-1; v_gene: TRBV11-2; len: 14; d_gene: TRBD2; abundance: -; CDR3nt: TGTGCCAGCAGCTTATATATACTAGCGTATGAGCAGTTCTTC; CDR3aa: CASSLYILAYEQFF
j_gene: TRBJ2-7; v_gene: TRBV12-3/TRBV12-4; len: 13; d_gene: -; abundance: few; CDR3nt: TGTGCCAGCAGTCAGGGGATCACCTACGAGCAGTACTTC; CDR3aa: CASSQGITYEQYF
j_gene: TRBJ1-3; v_gene: TRBV2; len: 13; d_gene: -; abundance: -; CDR3nt: TGTGCCAGTACAGGGCGGTCTGGAAACACCATATATTTT; CDR3aa: CASTGRSGNTIYF
j_gene: TRBJ1-1; v_gene: TRBV4-1; len: 15; d_gene: TRBD1; abundance: -; CDR3nt: TGCGCCAGCAGCCAAGCTGACAGGGTGGGCACTGAAGCTTTCTTT; CDR3aa: CASSQADRVGTEAFF